Presented here are 7 T cell receptor beta chains from one specimen sequenced in a study of post-analysis software for immune sequencing data. Overall study findings and caveats: Elevated frequency relative to controls characterized four or five TRBV segments in patients, TRBV5-6, TRBV5-1 and TRBV20-1 among them.

Prepared libraries of TCR beta cDNA carried unique molecular identifiers. TCRdb itself ran the PCR reads through MiXCR, one entry per CDR3 protein. This table holds approximately 630,000 distinct CDR3 sequences, approximately 60% found once. Antigen specificity for these receptors is unknown. Input material: blood. All receptors derive from a girl aged 2 to 10 with multiple sclerosis.

J is TRBJ2-2 and V is TRBV27; D unclear. Germline values: CDR1 MNHEY, CDR2 SMNVEV (reference sequence). V lost 1 base and J 6 bases, leaving 6 bases between the germline ends. The CDR3 is 13 residues long. CDR3 sequence: CASSLWVSGELFF. For the CDR3, the DNA is TGTGCCAGCAGTTTATGGGTCTCCGGGGAGCTGTTTTTT.

The chain recombines TRBV6-2 or TRBV6-3 with TRBJ2-4; 7 bases map to TRBD1. V was clipped by 5 bases and J by 0 bases; unmatched bases: 7. There are 16 residues in the CDR3. The germline gives CDR1 MNHEY, CDR2 SVGEGT. CDR3 sequence (DNA): TGTGCCAGCAGTCCCGGGACAGAGATAGCCAAAAACATTCAGTACTTC. Amino acids: CASSPGTEIAKNIQYF.

Here the CDR3 DNA reads TGTGCCAGCAGTTACCGAGGAGTGCGGACTACCCAAGAGACCCAGTACTTC. Amino acid sequence: CASSYRGVRTTQETQYF. This chain joins TRBV6-2 or TRBV6-3 and TRBJ2-5, with TRBD2 as a possible D gene (6 bases). The CDR3 loop spans 17 amino acids. Germline-derived CDR1 and CDR2 are MNHEY and SVGEGT. The V end lost 2 bases, the J end lost 1 base, and 17 bases lay between the germline ends.

The V and J genes are TRBV5-1 and TRBJ1-2; maybe TRBD1 (5 bases). The V end was cut by 3 bases, the J end by 3 bases, with 15 bases between. Germline values: CDR1 SGHRS, CDR2 YFSETQ. The CDR3 totals 15 residues. CDR3 bases: TGCGCCAGCAGCTCGTCGGTGGGACGGGACTATGGCTACACCTTC. It encodes CASSSSVGRDYGYTF.

The chain recombines TRBV29-1 with TRBJ2-6; 12 bases match TRBD1. The CDR3 loop spans 21 amino acids. The V gene's germline CDR1 is SQVTM and CDR2 ANQGSEA. V shed 5 bases, J shed 1 base, and the junction held 18 bases outside the gene matches. The CDR3 DNA reads TGCAGCGTTCTCGGGGGCTTCGGGACAGGGGGCCTGCCATCTGGGGCCAACGTCCTGACTTTC. Translated: CSVLGGFGTGGLPSGANVLTF.

This chain joins TRBV7-9 and TRBJ1-2, with 10 nucleotides matching TRBD1. This CDR3 contains 15 residues. With 3 bases clipped from V and 6 bases from J, the junction kept 7 bases outside the gene matches. Germline V gene data show CDR1 as SEHNR and CDR2 as FQNEAQ (reference sequence). The DNA of the CDR3 is TGTGCCAGCAGCTTTTTAGCCGGGACAGGGGATGGCTACACCTTC. Amino acid sequence: CASSFLAGTGDGYTF.

The chain couples TRBV29-1 to TRBJ1-2, with D unresolved. The germline gives CDR1 SQVTM, CDR2 ANQGSEA. V was clipped by 5 bases and J by 3 bases, with 10 bases between them. The CDR3 is 12 amino acids. The CDR3 reads CSVFYPDYGYTF. CDR3 nucleotides: TGCAGCGTTTTCTATCCAGACTATGGCTACACCTTC.